This TCR beta chain comes out of a study of metastatic and nonmetastatic thyroid tumors (dated by TCRdb to 2018 to 2020). In the study overall: Repertoires from peripheral blood and from tumor or nodule tissue samples of malignant and benign thyroid patients were compared. Overall study outcomes, separate from this receptor: TCR beta diversity was reported as significantly higher in malignant tumors than in benign nodules, in both blood and tumor samples.

As to this clone: What this receptor recognizes is not known. A much more abundant neighbour one base away suggests this may be a read error.

No patient had received any treatment before thyroid surgery. The study retrospectively analysed patient clinical samples collected from the early 2010s to the late 2010s using T-cell receptor beta sequencing. In the germline V gene (reference sequence), CDR1 corresponds to DFQATT and CDR2 to SNEGSKA. Relative to germline, V is 3 bases shorter and J is 9 bases shorter, with 15 bases between their ends. The CDR3 holds 13 amino acids from the cysteine to the phenylalanine. This entry keeps only the CDR3 DNA: 39 bases, framed from base 1. To prepare the library, PCR was applied. Reads for this sample came from an Illumina HiSeq 4000. High-throughput sequencing was used to profile the TCR beta-chain CDR3 region of each patient. Under the source paper's analysis protocol: Drawing on CDR3 differences between clinicopathological groups, the researchers built a classifier meant to tell apart patients with distant-metastatic papillary thyroid cancer. To measure repertoire diversity the researchers used the Shannon index, while the Morisita-Horn index served to gauge how similar the tumor and blood repertoires were. Starting from the raw public reads, TCRdb applied fastp trimming at Q25, assembled clones with MiXCR and retained in-frame beta chains. The V and J calls and clone size come from TCRdb's table, not from the authors' own analysis. The sample yields tens of thousands of clones; about 15% were counted once. The ten largest clones take up roughly 5.6% of the sample.

This TCR derives from a male donor with papillary thyroid cancer or a benign thyroid nodule (not recorded which). Some clones in this sample may be carry-over from other donors' samples. In this chain, TRBV20-1 is recombined with TRBJ1-5; TRBD1 might be the D gene, on 5 matching bases. The sequenced material came from blood. The bases read TGCAGTGCTAGGGATCTTACCGGGGGGCCCCAGCATTTT. This encodes CSARDLTGGPQHF.